Reported below is one T cell receptor beta chain. Its antigen is unidentified. The CDR3 sequence is 16 residues long. The V end was cut by 4 bases, the J end by 5 bases, with 20 bases between. Germline V gene lookup returns CDR1 LNHDA and CDR2 SQIVND (reference sequence). Time point in this sample: newly diagnosed, previously untreated cHL patient sample. Magnetic negative selection purified CD4+ T cells from thawed PBMCs. The comparison group had newly diagnosed, previously untreated classical Hodgkin lymphoma. This entry belongs to a study of PD-1 blockade in classical Hodgkin lymphoma. Study-level findings and limits: Repertoires differed for reasons still undefined, possibly disease activity or prior therapy.

Measured with immunoSEQ multiplex PCR; TCRdb has only the in-frame clones, and not every one. The data show fewer than 40,000 clones, more than 85% seen once. The V and J genes are TRBV19 and TRBJ1-1; D is possibly TRBD1 (5 bases). The TCR was taken from a human donor with classical Hodgkin lymphoma. Sequences were obtained from CD4+ T cells from blood. The CDR3 loop is CASSNGGRRGGTEAFF. DNA of the CDR3: TGTGCCAGTAGTAACGGGGGAAGAAGGGGAGGAACTGAAGCTTTCTTT.